This T cell receptor beta chain was sequenced during a study of CD8+CD57+ T cells in acquired aplastic anemia. The CDR3 covers 15 residues. Germline CDR1 SNHLY, CDR2 FYNNEI. V was pared by 7 bases and J by 5 bases, with 11 bases of the junction left unmatched. CDR3 and TCR beta VDJ profiling relied on a genomic DNA template. TCRdb re-derived calls from the reads in MiXCR, one entry per CDR3 protein. The top ten clones hold roughly three fifths of a sample with 200,000 to 250,000 distinct CDR3 sequences, roughly two thirds of them seen once. This clonotype was detected ten times or more. Patients chosen for sequencing had CD8+CD57+ cells that had expanded, as shown by flow cytometry. Every one of the patients had aplastic anemia (severe, acquired).

J is TRBJ2-7 and V is TRBV2; 10 bases fit TRBD2. This receptor was obtained from a human donor with aplastic anemia. The sample taken for sequencing was sorted CD4+, CD8+, or CD8+CD57+ T cells (not recorded which) from PBMCs. The CDR3 coding sequence is TGTGCCAGCACTCCTAGCGGGGGTTCCGTCCACGAGCAGTACTTC. Translating gives CASTPSGGSVHEQYF.